Each of the 10 T cell receptor beta chains below was sequenced from the same sample in a study of cytomegalovirus exposure and HLA in healthy donors (dated by TCRdb to 2016 to 2017). Library method: the immunoSEQ multiplex PCR assay. The multiplex PCR relied on a mix of 60 forward primers for TCR Vbeta segments and 13 reverse primers for TCR Jbeta segments. TCRdb limited this immuneACCESS table to in-frame rearrangements with V and J called. A share of clones is missing; checked studies link under half to unresolved V genes, and the rest is unexplained. The sample data list 59,000 or so clones, and approximately 75% of these were observed just once. The leading ten clones occupy 6.8% of the sample. The sequencing input was PBMCs. Source of these receptors: a man aged 25-45 years in good health and CMV-seropositive.

This chain joins TRBV7-2 and TRBJ1-1; D uncertain. Germline V gives CDR1 SGHTA, CDR2 FQGNSA. The V end lost 3 bases, the J end lost 0 bases, and 5 bases lay between the germline ends. This CDR3 has 13 amino acids. Here the CDR3 DNA reads TGTGCCAGCAGCTTTTCAATGAACACTGAAGCTTTCTTT. Translated: CASSFSMNTEAFF.

This clone occurred a few times. The rearrangement links TRBV5-6 to TRBJ1-5; maybe TRBD1 (5 bases). The germline V gene encodes CDR1 SGHDT and CDR2 YYEEEE. The CDR3 contains 14 residues. V lost 0 bases, J lost 6 bases, and 10 bases lay in between. The chain's CDR3 is CASSLGLGGQPQHF. DNA for the CDR3: TGTGCCAGCAGCTTGGGGCTGGGGGGTCAGCCCCAGCATTTT.

The chain employs TRBV7-2 and TRBJ2-7; no clear D gene. Germline V CDR1 and CDR2: SGHTA, FQGNSA. Trimming pared 5 bases from V and 6 bases from J, leaving 14 bases between. The CDR3 sequence is 13 residues long. The CDR3 DNA reads TGTGCCAGCAGCAAGCAGGCAATCGTCGAGCAGTACTTC. As protein: CASSKQAIVEQYF.

This chain uses TRBV5-1 with TRBJ2-3; 12 positions agree with TRBD1. V gave up 4 bases and J gave up 5 bases; unmatched junction bases: 5. Germline V CDR1 and CDR2: SGHRS, YFSETQ. The CDR3 has 15 residues. In DNA form, the CDR3 reads TGCGCCAGCAGCCCCGGGACAGGGGGCAAAGATACGCAGTATTTT. Its translation is CASSPGTGGKDTQYF.

The gene calls are TRBV19 and TRBJ2-3, with D possibly TRBD2 on 6 matching bases. This CDR3 has 16 residues. V lost 4 bases and J 4 bases, leaving 18 bases between the germline ends. The germline CDR1 and CDR2 sequences are LNHDA and SQIVND (reference sequence). The CDR3 here is CASSTRDFGGADTQYF. In DNA, the CDR3 is TGTGCCAGTAGTACCCGGGACTTCGGCGGGGCAGATACGCAGTATTTT.

The CDR3 region is CASSEYILGRGNTEAFF. Written as DNA, the CDR3 is TGTGCCAGCAGTGAATATATCCTTGGCAGGGGAAACACTGAAGCTTTCTTT. This chain links TRBV25-1 with TRBJ1-1; D is possibly TRBD1 (6 bases). V was trimmed by 0 bases and J by 2 bases, leaving 16 bases between them. CDR1 MGHDK and CDR2 SYGVNS come from the germline V gene. The length of the CDR3 is 17 residues.

The rearrangement uses TRBV5-1 and TRBJ2-7, with 12 bases identical to TRBD1. Germline V gene sequence: CDR1 SGHRS, CDR2 YFSETQ. There are 14 residues in the CDR3. V dropped 2 bases and J dropped 5; count of bases not matched to a gene: 2. Here the CDR3 reads CASSFGTGGNEQYF. The CDR3 coding sequence is TGCGCCAGCAGCTTCGGGACAGGGGGCAACGAGCAGTACTTC.

The genes are TRBV28 and TRBJ2-7, with a weak D call TRBD2 (5 bases). The CDR3 is 13 amino acids. Trimming shortened V by 3 bases and J by 3 bases, and 9 bases separated the two germline ends. The germline gives CDR1 MDHEN, CDR2 SYDVKM. In nucleotides, the CDR3 is TGTGCCAGCAGTTTTTCCGGGGACTACGAGCAGTACTTC. Translated, it gives CASSFSGDYEQYF.

In this sample, this clone turned up once. This rearrangement joins TRBV11-2 to TRBJ2-2; possible D gene TRBD1, 5 bases. Germline loops: CDR1 SGHAT, CDR2 FQNNGV. With 7 bases removed from V and 3 bases from J, the gap between germline ends came to 18 bases. The CDR3 runs to 16 residues. DNA for the CDR3: TGTGCCAGCACCCAGGGAAGGGCGGCCTACACCGGGGAGCTGTTTTTT. Amino acids: CASTQGRAAYTGELFF.

V gene TRBV21-1 combines with J gene TRBJ2-1; the table names TRBD2, a call not compared with the DNA. TRBV21-1 is listed as a pseudogene. The CDR3 consists of 16 residues. CDR3 protein: CASSKCTSGAYNEQFF. For the CDR3, the DNA is TGTGCCAGCAGCAAATGCACTAGCGGGGCCTACAATGAGCAGTTCTTC.